The entry that follows covers one T cell receptor beta chain sequence. What it binds is unknown. The sample belongs to a study of T cell responses to AZD1222 COVID-19 vaccine. Study outcomes and limitations: Spike-wide coverage was observed for vaccine-associated CD4 TCRs, with dominant responses at 160-218 and 743-854. Spike-specific TCR breadth and depth both grew after two AZD1222 doses. Samples come after the peak T cell response, not at day 14.

Profiled with immunoSEQ multiplex PCR; TCRdb holds only in-frame clones, not every one. In the table there are roughly 84,000 clones, approximately 85% of which are singletons. The CDR3 has 13 amino acids. Germline-derived CDR1 and CDR2 are MDHEN and SYDVKM. V lost 6 bases to trimming and J lost 12 bases, with 20 bases between them. Sequencing used peripheral blood, obtained 28 days after the second AZD1222 dose. This receptor was taken from an adult who received the AZD1222 COVID-19 vaccine. V is TRBV28 and J is TRBJ1-1; D gene uncertain. The CDR3 nucleotides read TGTGCCAGCAGCTCAGAGGGCCTCCCGGGGACTTTCTTT. The encoded protein is CASSSEGLPGTFF.